The entry that follows covers one T cell receptor (beta chain) sequence. Its antigen is unidentified. The CDR3 is 13 residues long. Germline V gene lookup returns CDR1 SGHVS and CDR2 FQNEAQ. J gave up 3 bases and V 5 bases, and 4 bases lay outside the gene matches. Sequencing used immunoSEQ multiplex PCR; TCRdb keeps in-frame clones, though not all of them. There are some 120,000 clones in the sample; roughly 95% occur only once, and 1.5% to 2% lies in the top ten. This entry comes from a study of cytomegalovirus exposure and HLA in healthy donors. Study conclusions and caveats: Rare sequences made up most TCRs, while some public TCRs were found in many donors. First-cohort TCR clusters tended to co-occur in the roughly 120 validation repertoires, a later analysis found. Using the classifier, cytomegalovirus status was reportedly diagnosed with high specificity and sensitivity.

Sequences were obtained from PBMCs. This chain uses TRBV7-8 with TRBJ2-7; 7 bases are a match to TRBD2. The clonotype originates from a man younger than 35 in good health and CMV-seronegative. CDR3 bases: TGTGCCAGCAGCCGGACTAGGGACTACGAGCAGTACTTC. Amino acid sequence: CASSRTRDYEQYF.